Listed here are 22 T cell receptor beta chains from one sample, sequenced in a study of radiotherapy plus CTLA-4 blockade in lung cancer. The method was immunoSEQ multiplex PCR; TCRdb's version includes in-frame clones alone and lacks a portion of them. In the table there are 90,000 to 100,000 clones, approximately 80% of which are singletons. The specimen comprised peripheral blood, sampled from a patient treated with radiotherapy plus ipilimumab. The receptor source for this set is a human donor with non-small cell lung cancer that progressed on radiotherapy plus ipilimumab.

The DNA of the CDR3 is TGCGCCAGCAGCCAAGTCGATATGGGACTACTCACCGGGGAGCTGTTTTTT. This translates into CASSQVDMGLLTGELFF. The rearrangement joins TRBV4-1 to TRBJ2-2; 7 bases are a match to TRBD2. Germline V gene sequence: CDR1 MGHRA, CDR2 YSYEKL. The V segment lost 1 base and the J segment 4 bases; nucleotides outside the gene matches: 9. The CDR3 is 17 amino acids.

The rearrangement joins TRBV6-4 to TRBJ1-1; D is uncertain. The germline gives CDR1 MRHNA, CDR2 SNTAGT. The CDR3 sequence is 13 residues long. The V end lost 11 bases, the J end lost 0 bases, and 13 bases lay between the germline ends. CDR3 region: CASSGSLNTEAFF. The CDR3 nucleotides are TGTGCCTCGAGCGGCAGTTTGAACACTGAAGCTTTCTTT.

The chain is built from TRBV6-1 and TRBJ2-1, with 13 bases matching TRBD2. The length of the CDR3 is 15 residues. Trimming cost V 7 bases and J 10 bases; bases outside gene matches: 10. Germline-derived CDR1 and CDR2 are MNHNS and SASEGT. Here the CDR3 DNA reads TGTGCCAGCACCGGACTAGCGGGAGCGGCAAGCGAGCAGTTCTTC. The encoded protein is CASTGLAGAASEQFF.

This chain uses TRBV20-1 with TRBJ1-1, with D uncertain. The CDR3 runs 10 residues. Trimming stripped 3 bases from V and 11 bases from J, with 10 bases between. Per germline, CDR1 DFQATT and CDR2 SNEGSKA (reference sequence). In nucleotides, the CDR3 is TGCAGTGCTAGTCGTAGAGGGGCTTTCTTT. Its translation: CSASRRGAFF.

The CDR3 loop reads CAWSRSEGWNTEAFF. The CDR3 DNA reads TGTGCCTGGAGTAGATCAGAGGGATGGAACACTGAAGCTTTCTTT. The genes are TRBV30 and TRBJ1-1; D call uncertain. Trimming shortened V by 2 bases and J by 1 base, and 14 bases separated the two germline ends. Germline CDR1 is GTSNPN and CDR2 is SVGIG (reference sequence). The CDR3 has 15 amino acids.

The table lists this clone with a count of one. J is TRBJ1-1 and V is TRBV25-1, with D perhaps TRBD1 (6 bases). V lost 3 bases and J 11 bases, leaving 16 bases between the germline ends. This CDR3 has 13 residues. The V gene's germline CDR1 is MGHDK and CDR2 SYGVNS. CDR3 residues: CASSDQVGGQAFF. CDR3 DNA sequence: TGTGCCAGCAGTGATCAGGTAGGGGGGCAGGCTTTCTTT.

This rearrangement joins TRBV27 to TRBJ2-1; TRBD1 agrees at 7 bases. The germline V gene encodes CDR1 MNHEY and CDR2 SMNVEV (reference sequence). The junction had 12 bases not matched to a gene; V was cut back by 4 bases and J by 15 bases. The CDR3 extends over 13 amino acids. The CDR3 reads CASSYAVGQEPFF. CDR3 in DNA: TGTGCCAGCAGTTATGCGGTAGGACAGGAACCGTTCTTC.

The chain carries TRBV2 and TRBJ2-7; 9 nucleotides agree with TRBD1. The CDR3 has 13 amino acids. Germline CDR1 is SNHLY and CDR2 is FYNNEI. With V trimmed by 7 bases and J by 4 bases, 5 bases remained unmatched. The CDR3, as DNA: TGTGCCAGCATCCGAGACAGGGGGTACGAGCAGTACTTC. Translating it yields CASIRDRGYEQYF. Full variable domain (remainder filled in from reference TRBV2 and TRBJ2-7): EPEVTQTPSHQVTQMGQEVILRCVPISNHLYFYWYRQILGQKVEFLVSFYNNEISEKSEIFDDQFSVERPDGSNFTLKIRSTKLEDSAMYFCASIRDRGYEQYFGPGTRLTVT.

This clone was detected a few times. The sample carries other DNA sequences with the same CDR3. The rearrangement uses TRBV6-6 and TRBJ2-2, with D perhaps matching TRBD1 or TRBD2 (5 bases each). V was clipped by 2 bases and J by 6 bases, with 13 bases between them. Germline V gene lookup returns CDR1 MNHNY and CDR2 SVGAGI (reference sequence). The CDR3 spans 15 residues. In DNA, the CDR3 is TGTGCCAGCAGTTACATGGGGGTTGGGGCCGGGGAGCTGTTTTTT. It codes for CASSYMGVGAGELFF.

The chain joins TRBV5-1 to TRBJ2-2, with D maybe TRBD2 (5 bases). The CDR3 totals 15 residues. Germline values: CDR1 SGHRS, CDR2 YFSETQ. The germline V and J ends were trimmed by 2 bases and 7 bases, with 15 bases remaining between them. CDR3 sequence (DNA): TGCGCCAGCAGCTTCGAGGGAGCGCAGGACGGGGAGCTGTTTTTT. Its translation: CASSFEGAQDGELFF.

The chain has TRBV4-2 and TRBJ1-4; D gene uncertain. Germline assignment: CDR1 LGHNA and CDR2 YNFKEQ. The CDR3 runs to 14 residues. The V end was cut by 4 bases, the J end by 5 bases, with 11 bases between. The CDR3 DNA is TGTGCCAGCAGCCTTGACCGGATAAATGAAAAACTGTTTTTT. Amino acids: CASSLDRINEKLFF.

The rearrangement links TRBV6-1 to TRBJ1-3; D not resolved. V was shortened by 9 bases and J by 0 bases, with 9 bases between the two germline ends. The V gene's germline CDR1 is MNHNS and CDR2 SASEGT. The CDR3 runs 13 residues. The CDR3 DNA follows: TGTGCCAGTTACGGATACTCTGGAAACACCATATATTTT. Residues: CASYGYSGNTIYF.

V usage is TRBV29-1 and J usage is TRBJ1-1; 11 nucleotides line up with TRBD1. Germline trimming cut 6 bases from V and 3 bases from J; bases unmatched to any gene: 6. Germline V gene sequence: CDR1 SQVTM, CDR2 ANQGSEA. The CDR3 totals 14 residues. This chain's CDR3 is CSVGTGGFYTEAFF. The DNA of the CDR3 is TGCAGCGTGGGGACAGGGGGTTTTTACACTGAAGCTTTCTTT.

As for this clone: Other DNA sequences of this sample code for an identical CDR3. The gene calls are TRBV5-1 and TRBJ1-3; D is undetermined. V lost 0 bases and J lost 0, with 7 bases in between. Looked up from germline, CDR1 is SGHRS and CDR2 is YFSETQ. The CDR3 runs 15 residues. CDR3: CASSLEGSSGNTIYF. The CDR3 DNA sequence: TGCGCCAGCAGCTTGGAAGGTAGCTCTGGAAACACCATATATTTT.

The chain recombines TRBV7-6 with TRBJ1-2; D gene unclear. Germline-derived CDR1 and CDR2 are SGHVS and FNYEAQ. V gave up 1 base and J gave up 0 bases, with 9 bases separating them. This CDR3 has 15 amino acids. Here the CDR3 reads CASSLGKGTNYGYTF. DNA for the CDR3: TGTGCCAGCAGCTTAGGAAAGGGAACTAACTATGGCTACACCTTC.

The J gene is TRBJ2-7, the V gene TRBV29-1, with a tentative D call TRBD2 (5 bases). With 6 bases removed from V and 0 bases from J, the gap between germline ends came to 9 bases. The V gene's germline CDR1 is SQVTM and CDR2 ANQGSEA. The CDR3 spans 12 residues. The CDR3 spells CSVQRDSYEQYF. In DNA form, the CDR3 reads TGCAGCGTCCAGAGGGACTCCTACGAGCAGTACTTC.

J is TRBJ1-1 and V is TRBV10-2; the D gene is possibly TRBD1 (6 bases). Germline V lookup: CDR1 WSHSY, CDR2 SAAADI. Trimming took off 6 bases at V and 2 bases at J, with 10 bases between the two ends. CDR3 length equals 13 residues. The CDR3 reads CASRDSSNTEAFF. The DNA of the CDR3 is TGCGCCAGCAGGGACAGTTCAAACACTGAAGCTTTCTTT.

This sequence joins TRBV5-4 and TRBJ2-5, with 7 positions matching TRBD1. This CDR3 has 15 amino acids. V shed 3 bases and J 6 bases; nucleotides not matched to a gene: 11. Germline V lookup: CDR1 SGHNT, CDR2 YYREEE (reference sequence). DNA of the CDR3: TGTGCCAGCAGCTGGTCGGGCAGGGGGATTCAGACCCAGTACTTC. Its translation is CASSWSGRGIQTQYF.

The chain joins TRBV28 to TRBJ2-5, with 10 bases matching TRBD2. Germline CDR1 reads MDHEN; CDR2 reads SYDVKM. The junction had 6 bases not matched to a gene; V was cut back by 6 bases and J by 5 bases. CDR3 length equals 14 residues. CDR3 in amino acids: CASSSTSGTETQYF. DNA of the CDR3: TGTGCCAGCAGCTCAACTAGCGGGACGGAGACCCAGTACTTC.

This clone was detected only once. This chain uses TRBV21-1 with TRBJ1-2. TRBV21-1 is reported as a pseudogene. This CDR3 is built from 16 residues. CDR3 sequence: CASSKAHEQGGYGYTF. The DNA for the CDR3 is TGTGCCAGCAGCAAAGCGCATGAGCAGGGAGGCTATGGCTACACCTTC.

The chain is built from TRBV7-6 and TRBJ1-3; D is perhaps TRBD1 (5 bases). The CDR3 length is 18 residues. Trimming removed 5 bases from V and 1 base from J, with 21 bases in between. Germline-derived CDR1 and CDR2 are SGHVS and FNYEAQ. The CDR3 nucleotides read TGTGCCAGCAGCCCACTACCGGGGACTTCCTTATCTGGAAACACCATATATTTT. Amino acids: CASSPLPGTSLSGNTIYF.

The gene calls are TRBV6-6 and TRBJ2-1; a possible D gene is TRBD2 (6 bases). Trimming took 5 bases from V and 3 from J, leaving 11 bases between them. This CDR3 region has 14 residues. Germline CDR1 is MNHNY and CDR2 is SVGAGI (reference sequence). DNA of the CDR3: TGTGCCAGCAGTCTTAGCGGAATCTACAATGAGCAGTTCTTC. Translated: CASSLSGIYNEQFF.